A single sample is the source of the 20 T cell receptor beta chains below, sequenced in a study of blood T cells in healthy people across ages. A second PCR, run for roughly 7 to 12 cycles, used a sample-barcoded 5' primer plus a J-beta primer mix. TCRdb reprocessed the 5' RACE reads via MiXCR and lists one record per CDR3 protein. Altogether over 1,500,000 distinct CDR3 sequences are present, 39% being singletons, with the ten largest covering under 25%. Sequences were obtained from blood. These receptors originate from a human donor in good health.

This clonotype was counted only a few times. The rearrangement joins TRBV4-3 to TRBJ2-4; 11 nucleotides line up with TRBD2. The DNA end is a closer match to TRBJ2-7, so the J assignment may be wrong. This CDR3 contains 15 residues. Germline CDR1 reads LGHNA; CDR2 reads YSLEER. CDR3 coding DNA: TGCGCCAGCAGCCAGTACGGGACTAGCGGCTACGAGCAGTACTTC. Translation: CASSQYGTSGYEQYF.

The V and J genes are TRBV5-1 and TRBJ1-2; D uncertain. The CDR3 is 16 residues long. Per germline, CDR1 SGHRS and CDR2 YFSETQ. V lost 0 bases and J lost 2, with 14 bases in between. CDR3 sequence (DNA): TGCGCCAGCAGCTTGGCCCGGACCCCCTCCAACTATGGCTACACCTTC. Its protein is CASSLARTPSNYGYTF.

This clonotype has a handful of counts. The CDR3 DNA sequence: TGTGCCAGCAGCTTAGATACGGGGACAAACTACGAGCAGTACTTC. It is translated as CASSLDTGTNYEQYF. V usage is TRBV11-2 and J usage is TRBJ2-7; TRBD1 might be the D (6 bases). Deletions cut 0 bases from V and 3 bases from J, with 12 bases between. Germline V gives CDR1 SGHAT, CDR2 FQNNGV. The CDR3 totals 15 residues.

The chain carries TRBV7-2 and TRBJ1-2; 10 nucleotides line up with TRBD1. The trim removed 5 bases at V and 3 bases at J, leaving 6 bases unmatched. The germline V gene encodes CDR1 SGHTA and CDR2 FQGNSA. This CDR3 has 15 residues. The CDR3 is CASSLIGQGDYGYTF. CDR3 nucleotide sequence: TGTGCCAGCAGCCTCATCGGACAGGGGGACTATGGCTACACCTTC.

The V call is TRBV5-6, the J call TRBJ1-1, with D uncertain. The V end lost 4 bases, the J end lost 3 bases, and 19 bases lay between the germline ends. This CDR3 has 16 amino acids. Germline assignment: CDR1 SGHDT and CDR2 YYEEEE. The CDR3 DNA reads as TGTGCCAGCAGCGGTAGTAGGGATTTGGTGGACACTGAAGCTTTCTTT. It specifies CASSGSRDLVDTEAFF. Full variable domain (missing parts from reference TRBV5-6 and TRBJ1-1): DAGVTQSPTHLIKTRGQQVTLRCSPKSGHDTVSWYQQALGQGPQFIFQYYEEEERQRGNFPDRFSGHQFPNYSSELNVNALLLGDSALYLCASSGSRDLVDTEAFFGQGTRLTVV.

Only a few counts were recorded for this clonotype. CDR3 in amino acids: CASNFLGNTEAFF. As DNA, the CDR3 is TGTGCCAGCAATTTTTTGGGGAACACTGAAGCTTTCTTT. The chain has TRBV12-3 or TRBV12-4 and TRBJ1-1; D unclear. The CDR3 contains 13 residues. V dropped 7 bases and J dropped 1 base, with 10 bases sitting between them.

This chain connects TRBV13 to TRBJ1-5; D is unclear. Trimming left V 5 bases short and J 5 bases short, with 10 bases between. The CDR3 sequence is 13 residues long. Germline V lookup: CDR1 PRHDT, CDR2 FYEKMQ (reference sequence). CDR3 bases: TGTGCCAGCAGCCTGAATGAGGATCAGCCCCAGCATTTT. Translation gives CASSLNEDQPQHF.

A remark on this clonotype: A read error may explain this, as a much larger clone is one base away. The chain couples TRBV7-2 to TRBJ1-6; D gene unclear. This CDR3 spans 13 amino acids. Germline V CDR1 and CDR2: SGHTA, FQGNSA. The V and J ends lost 7 bases and 8 bases respectively, with 12 bases between them. The CDR3 spells CASNSGRYSPLHF. The CDR3 DNA follows: TGTGCCAGCAACTCCGGACGTTATTCACCCCTCCACTTT.

This clonotype was recorded many times. This chain links TRBV10-3 with TRBJ2-1, with 9 nucleotides matching TRBD1. Per germline, CDR1 ENHRY and CDR2 SYGVKD. This CDR3 is built from 11 residues. The J segment lost 8 bases and the V segment lost 11 bases, leaving 4 bases of the junction unmatched. Here the CDR3 DNA reads TGTGCCGCCAGGACAGGGGATGAGCAGTTCTTC. Residues: CAARTGDEQFF.

As for this clonotype: The junction departs from germline at one end; a sequencing error may be responsible. This chain joins TRBV7-8 and TRBJ2-5; D is possibly TRBD1 or TRBD2 (5 bases each). The CDR3 runs 14 residues. The germline gives CDR1 SGHVS, CDR2 FQNEAQ. CDR3 region: CASSLKSTIGTLYF. CDR3 sequence (DNA): TGTGCCAGCAGCTTAAAGTCGACAATAGGGACCCTGTACTTC.

The chain links TRBV7-2 to TRBJ2-7; D ambiguous. The CDR3 length is 13 residues. Germline-derived CDR1 and CDR2 are SGHTA and FQGNSA. The V end was cut by 5 bases, the J end by 3 bases, with 11 bases between. This chain's CDR3 is CASSLPPDYEQYF. CDR3 bases: TGTGCCAGCAGCCTACCACCTGACTACGAGCAGTACTTC.

The chain links TRBV6-5 to TRBJ1-5; the match to TRBD1 covers 9 bases. The J segment lost 4 bases and the V segment lost 6 bases, leaving 7 bases of the junction unmatched. The CDR3 totals 15 residues. The germline V gene encodes CDR1 MNHEY and CDR2 SVGAGI. In DNA form, the CDR3 reads TGTGCCAGCAGCCACAGGGGGCTGGGGAATCAGCCCCAGCATTTT. Translated, it gives CASSHRGLGNQPQHF.

The chain combines TRBV29-1 with TRBJ2-5; D is possibly TRBD1 (6 bases). Trimming stripped 5 bases from V and 11 bases from J, with 21 bases between. CDR1 is SQVTM, CDR2 ANQGSEA, per germline. The CDR3 has 13 amino acids. The CDR3: CSVRQVRNNEQYF. The CDR3 nucleotides are TGCAGCGTTAGACAGGTTAGGAACAATGAGCAGTACTTC.

This clonotype was recorded a few times. V and J are TRBV7-6 and TRBJ1-4, with TRBD1 identical over 8 bases. CDR3 length: 15 amino acids. V trimming: 5 bases; J trimming: 3 bases; junction bases outside the gene matches: 5. The germline gives CDR1 SGHVS, CDR2 FNYEAQ. The CDR3 reads CASSPRTGPNEKLFF. The CDR3 coding sequence is TGTGCCAGCAGCCCCCGGACAGGGCCTAATGAAAAACTGTTTTTT.

This clonotype was counted a single time. The rearrangement uses TRBV19 and TRBJ1-6; D gene ambiguous. CDR1 LNHDA and CDR2 SQIVND come from the germline V gene (reference sequence). CDR3 length equals 15 residues. Between the trimmed V and J ends, which lost 10 bases and 6 bases, there was a span of 19 bases. The CDR3 loop is CATSQLKLLNSPLHF. In DNA, the CDR3 is TGTGCCACCTCCCAACTAAAGCTCCTTAATTCACCCCTCCACTTT.

The sample holds a few counts of this clonotype. The chain has TRBV7-6 and TRBJ1-4, with no clear D. V lost 0 bases to trimming and J lost 3 bases, with 8 bases between them. Germline loops: CDR1 SGHVS, CDR2 FNYEAQ. The CDR3 sequence is 15 residues long. As DNA, the CDR3 is TGTGCCAGCAGCTTAGCGCCCACAGCTAATGAAAAACTGTTTTTT. Translating gives CASSLAPTANEKLFF.

The rearrangement links TRBV20-1 to TRBJ1-2; the D gene is possibly TRBD1 (5 bases). Trimming stripped 5 bases from V and 9 bases from J, with 13 bases between. The CDR3 totals 11 residues. The germline V gene encodes CDR1 DFQATT and CDR2 SNEGSKA (reference sequence). The CDR3 sequence: CSAAGRVRYTF. CDR3 nucleotide sequence: TGCAGTGCTGCGGGCAGGGTGCGCTACACCTTC.

The chain combines TRBV29-1 with TRBJ2-7, with 8 positions matching TRBD2. This CDR3 region has 14 residues. Germline CDR1 reads SQVTM; CDR2 reads ANQGSEA. V gave up 4 bases and J gave up 0 bases; unmatched junction bases: 5. The CDR3 loop is CSVVSGAFSYEQYF. The CDR3 DNA sequence: TGCAGCGTTGTTAGCGGGGCCTTCTCCTACGAGCAGTACTTC.

This chain uses TRBV10-3 with TRBJ2-3, with D possibly TRBD1 on 6 matching bases. The V and J ends lost 5 bases and 4 bases respectively, with 13 bases between them. The CDR3 spans 14 residues. Per the germline V gene, CDR1 is ENHRY and CDR2 is SYGVKD. The CDR3 reads CAISQSGVSDTQYF. CDR3 DNA: TGTGCCATCAGTCAATCAGGGGTCTCAGATACGCAGTATTTT.

This clonotype was detected only a few times. This chain uses TRBV7-9 with TRBJ2-5; TRBD1 matches at 7 bases. The end of the DNA fits TRBJ2-7 better, so the J call may be wrong. CDR3 length equals 16 residues. In germline, CDR1 is SEHNR, CDR2 FQNEAQ (reference sequence). The CDR3 sequence is CASSLEPQGSTYEQYF. CDR3 DNA: TGTGCCAGCAGCTTAGAACCACAGGGGTCGACCTACGAGCAGTACTTC.